A single sample gave rise to the 32 T cell receptor beta chains below, sequenced in a study of cytomegalovirus exposure and HLA in healthy donors. A multiplex PCR was run with 60 Vbeta primers and 13 Jbeta primers. Generated by immunoSEQ multiplex PCR, the TCRdb table keeps only in-frame clones and is missing some. Of about 160,000 clones in the sample, about 73% were seen once. The sequenced sample was PBMCs. These receptors all stem from a woman in her thirties or forties in good health and CMV-seronegative.

This chain joins TRBV7-9 and TRBJ1-1, with TRBD1 as a possible D gene (5 bases). Trimming left V 2 bases short and J 1 base short, with 11 bases between. This CDR3 has 15 amino acids. The germline V gene has CDR1 SEHNR and CDR2 FQNEAQ (reference sequence). The CDR3 spells CASSLLGQGNTEAFF. CDR3 DNA: TGTGCCAGCAGCTTACTTGGGCAGGGGAACACTGAAGCTTTCTTT.

The chain joins TRBV7-9 to TRBJ2-7; unclear D gene. With 5 bases removed from V and 7 bases from J, the gap between germline ends came to 9 bases. Looked up from germline, CDR1 is SEHNR and CDR2 is FQNEAQ (reference sequence). The CDR3 covers 11 residues. CDR3: CASSARQEQYF. The CDR3 DNA reads TGTGCCAGCAGCGCGCGGCAAGAGCAGTACTTC. The full variable domain, in which reference TRBV7-9 and TRBJ2-7 provide the parts outside the CDR3, is DTGVSQNPRHKITKRGQNVTFRCDPISEHNRLYWYRQTLGQGPEFLTYFQNEAQLEKSRLLSDRFSAERPKGSFSTLEIQRTEQGDSAMYLCASSARQEQYFGPGTRLTVT.

The rearrangement links TRBV19 to TRBJ1-2; TRBD1 aligns across 8 bases. Germline CDR1 is LNHDA and CDR2 is SQIVND (reference sequence). J was trimmed by 2 bases and V by 5 bases; bases with no gene match: 10. The CDR3 has 16 residues. The CDR3 here is CASSVDREKPNYGYTF. The CDR3 DNA reads TGTGCCAGTAGTGTGGACAGGGAAAAACCGAACTATGGCTACACCTTC.

The chain couples TRBV19 to TRBJ1-6; D unresolved. Trimming cost V 3 bases and J 7 bases, with 13 bases left between them. Germline V gene lookup returns CDR1 LNHDA and CDR2 SQIVND (reference sequence). The CDR3 runs to 15 residues. CDR3 sequence reads: CASSILTAENSPLHF. In DNA, the CDR3 is TGTGCCAGTAGTATTCTTACAGCGGAAAATTCACCCCTCCACTTT. Looking up the rest from reference TRBV19 and TRBJ1-6 gives the full variable domain: DGGITQSPKYLFRKEGQNVTLSCEQNLNHDAMYWYRQDPGQGLRLIYYSQIVNDFQKGDIAEGYSVSREKKESFPLTVTSAQKNPTAFYLCASSILTAENSPLHFGNGTRLTVT.

The chain couples TRBV5-4 to TRBJ2-7; TRBD2 matches at 8 bases. The CDR3 runs 15 residues. V gave up 5 bases and J gave up 3 bases; unmatched junction bases: 10. Germline CDR1 SGHNT, CDR2 YYREEE (reference sequence). The CDR3 DNA is TGTGCCAGCAGTCAAACCGGGACTAGAATCTACGAGCAGTACTTC. It specifies CASSQTGTRIYEQYF.

The chain recombines TRBV6-1 with TRBJ1-2; no firm D call. The CDR3 covers 12 residues. The V gene's germline CDR1 is MNHNS and CDR2 SASEGT. The V end was cut by 8 bases, the J end by 7 bases, with 14 bases between. The CDR3 protein is CASVAGLGGYTF. DNA for the CDR3: TGTGCCAGCGTAGCGGGTTTAGGTGGCTACACCTTC.

The V gene is TRBV18, the J gene TRBJ2-7; the D is unclear. CDR3 length equals 16 residues. Per germline, CDR1 KGHSH and CDR2 LQKENI. V was pared by 3 bases and J by 1 base, with 16 bases between. For the CDR3, the DNA is TGTGCCAGCTCACCGCTACCGGGTCGGAATTCCTACGAGCAGTACTTC. It specifies CASSPLPGRNSYEQYF.

This CDR3 reads CASSLDPLENEQYF. The CDR3 region has the DNA TGCGCCAGCAGCTTGGATCCCCTGGAGAACGAGCAGTACTTC. This chain connects TRBV5-1 to TRBJ2-7, with no clear D. The CDR3 totals 14 residues. V was cut by 0 bases and J by 5 bases, with 12 bases left in between. CDR1 and CDR2 (germline): SGHRS, YFSETQ.

This clone was seen more than once but under ten times. The CDR3 region is CASSTYRTSANYGYTF. In nucleotides, the CDR3 is TGTGCCAGCAGCACCTACAGGACCTCAGCTAACTATGGCTACACCTTC. V and J are TRBV5-6 and TRBJ1-2; D might be TRBD1 (5 bases). Germline V CDR1 and CDR2: SGHDT, YYEEEE. This CDR3 is 16 amino acids long. The V end lost 4 bases, the J end lost 0 bases, and 16 bases lay between the germline ends. Full variable domain (outside the CDR3, taken from reference TRBV5-6 and TRBJ1-2): DAGVTQSPTHLIKTRGQQVTLRCSPKSGHDTVSWYQQALGQGPQFIFQYYEEEERQRGNFPDRFSGHQFPNYSSELNVNALLLGDSALYLCASSTYRTSANYGYTFGSGTRLTVV.

The V and J genes are TRBV27 and TRBJ2-7; 9 nucleotides align to TRBD1. V dropped 10 bases and J dropped 4; count of bases not matched to a gene: 17. The germline V gene encodes CDR1 MNHEY and CDR2 SMNVEV (reference sequence). The CDR3 runs 16 residues. The CDR3 sequence: CATRRGWDREKYEQYF. The CDR3, as DNA: TGTGCCACCCGAAGGGGATGGGACAGGGAGAAATACGAGCAGTACTTC.

The chain uses TRBV7-8 and TRBJ2-2, with a weak D call TRBD1 (6 bases). The CDR3 has 15 amino acids. V was trimmed by 2 bases and J by 5 bases, leaving 12 bases between them. Germline V gene data show CDR1 as SGHVS and CDR2 as FQNEAQ. CDR3 region: CASSLSGVITGELFF. In nucleotides, the CDR3 is TGTGCCAGCAGCTTATCAGGGGTGATAACCGGGGAGCTGTTTTTT.

A single count supports this clone. The V call is TRBV6-6, the J call TRBJ1-1; D gene unclear. Germline assignment: CDR1 MNHNY and CDR2 SVGAGI (reference sequence). The CDR3 contains 13 residues. The V gene lost 6 bases and the J gene lost 1 base, with 9 bases spanning the gap. The CDR3 nucleotides read TGTGCCAGCAGCCTGGGCCCGAACACTGAAGCTTTCTTT. Translation: CASSLGPNTEAFF.

This rearrangement joins TRBV6-1 to TRBJ2-3; 12 bases fit TRBD2. Trimming cost V 4 bases and J 5 bases; bases outside gene matches: 10. The CDR3 runs to 17 residues. Germline values: CDR1 MNHNS, CDR2 SASEGT. The CDR3 spells CASSVPRLAGAGDTQYF. The CDR3 nucleotides read TGTGCCAGCAGTGTTCCCCGACTAGCGGGGGCAGGAGATACGCAGTATTTT.

The chain has TRBV7-2 and TRBJ2-2, with D possibly being TRBD2 (6 bases). This CDR3 region has 15 residues. V was trimmed by 5 bases and J by 2 bases, leaving 12 bases between them. Germline CDR1 reads SGHTA; CDR2 reads FQGNSA. The CDR3 region has the DNA TGTGCCAGCAGCATGGGAGGCAGTAACACCGGGGAGCTGTTTTTT. It translates to CASSMGGSNTGELFF.

This rearrangement joins TRBV28 to TRBJ1-4; D gene ambiguous. This CDR3 is built from 12 residues. The V gene lost 6 bases and the J gene lost 8 bases, with 10 bases spanning the gap. Germline CDR1 and CDR2: MDHEN and SYDVKM. The CDR3 sequence: CASRRAGEKLFF. CDR3 nucleotide sequence: TGTGCCAGCAGAAGGGCGGGAGAAAAACTGTTTTTT.

The rearrangement joins TRBV19 to TRBJ1-5; TRBD1 matches 10 bases. V shed 6 bases and J 15 bases; nucleotides not matched to a gene: 17. The CDR3 spans 15 residues. Germline V gene data show CDR1 as LNHDA and CDR2 as SQIVND (reference sequence). CDR3 sequence (DNA): TGTGCCAGTAGGCCGCCCGGGACAGGGGAATCTACCACGCATTTT. This sequence encodes CASRPPGTGESTTHF.

The gene calls are TRBV5-1 and TRBJ2-5, with D possibly being TRBD2 (6 bases). Germline CDR1 reads SGHRS; CDR2 reads YFSETQ. V was clipped by 4 bases and J by 4 bases, with 11 bases between them. CDR3 size: 13 residues. This chain's CDR3 is CASSRDLAETQYF. CDR3 in DNA: TGCGCCAGCAGCCGGGACTTGGCAGAGACCCAGTACTTC.

The chain uses TRBV13 and TRBJ2-7; 9 bases are a match to TRBD1. Germline V gives CDR1 PRHDT, CDR2 FYEKMQ (reference sequence). V lost 5 bases to trimming and J lost 3 bases; unmatched junction nucleotides: 8. This CDR3 contains 15 residues. This CDR3 is CASSKKPGQGYEQYF. The CDR3 DNA is TGTGCCAGCAGCAAAAAGCCGGGACAGGGCTACGAGCAGTACTTC.

The table lists this clone with a count of one. CDR3 loop: CASSNSGTGPYEQYF. Written as DNA, the CDR3 is TGTGCCAGCTCGAACTCCGGGACAGGCCCCTACGAGCAGTACTTC. J is TRBJ2-7 and V is TRBV6-5; the match to TRBD1 covers 8 bases. CDR1 is MNHEY, CDR2 SVGAGI, per germline. The CDR3 has 15 residues. J lost 2 bases, V lost 8 bases, and 11 bases had no gene match.

The gene calls are TRBV28 and TRBJ1-6; 10 positions agree with TRBD1. Per the germline V gene, CDR1 is MDHEN and CDR2 is SYDVKM. The length of the CDR3 is 15 residues. The ends lost 6 bases at V and 6 bases at J; junction bases unmatched: 5. The CDR3 sequence: CASSSTGGVNSPLHF. The CDR3 DNA sequence: TGTGCCAGCAGCTCGACAGGGGGCGTTAATTCACCCCTCCACTTT.

Comment on this clone: The same CDR3 is also encoded by other DNA sequences in this sample. This rearrangement joins TRBV4-2 to TRBJ2-7, with a tentative D call TRBD1 (5 bases). V was shortened by 0 bases and J by 3 bases, with 6 bases between the two germline ends. CDR3 length equals 13 residues. Germline assignment: CDR1 LGHNA and CDR2 YNFKEQ. The CDR3 region has the DNA TGTGCCAGCAGCCAAGATAGGGGCTACGAGCAGTACTTC. Its translation is CASSQDRGYEQYF.

The V call is TRBV10-3, the J call TRBJ1-1; 8 nucleotides agree with TRBD1. CDR1 ENHRY and CDR2 SYGVKD come from the germline V gene. This CDR3 has 14 residues. Trimming cost V 3 bases and J 5 bases; bases outside gene matches: 5. As DNA, the CDR3 is TGTGCCATCAGTGACAGGGGGCAAAGGACTGAAGCTTTCTTT. As protein: CAISDRGQRTEAFF.

The chain carries TRBV9 and TRBJ2-1, with TRBD2 matching over 8 bases. Germline V gives CDR1 SGDLS, CDR2 YYNGEE. The CDR3 has 17 residues. V lost 1 base and J lost 7; bases outside the gene matches: 13. The CDR3 DNA reads as TGTGCCAGCAGCGTAAGTCAGGTCGGGGGGGCCTTAAATGAGCAGTTCTTC. This translates into CASSVSQVGGALNEQFF. The complete variable domain, with remaining parts taken from reference TRBV9 and TRBJ2-1, reads DSGVTQTPKHLITATGQRVTLRCSPRSGDLSVYWYQQSLDQGLQFLIQYYNGEERAKGNILERFSAQQFPDLHSELNLSSLELGDSALYFCASSVSQVGGALNEQFFGPGTRLTVL.

This clone appeared once. The rearrangement joins TRBV10-1 to TRBJ2-1; weak D call: TRBD2 (7 bases). Germline V CDR1 and CDR2: WNHNN, SYGVQD (reference sequence). CDR3 length: 14 amino acids. The V end was cut by 2 bases, the J end by 7 bases, with 12 bases between. CDR3 in DNA: TGCGCCAGCAGTGAGGGGGGGGCGGGGAATGAGCAGTTCTTC. It codes for CASSEGGAGNEQFF.

CDR3 residues: CASSEEAGQGQTQYF. The CDR3 coding sequence is TGCGCCAGCAGTGAGGAGGCGGGACAGGGCCAGACCCAGTACTTC. This chain uses TRBV10-2 with TRBJ2-5, with 9 positions matching TRBD1. The CDR3 covers 15 residues. Germline V gene sequence: CDR1 WSHSY, CDR2 SAAADI. V lost 2 bases and J lost 6; bases outside the gene matches: 7.

The gene calls are TRBV4-1 and TRBJ1-2; TRBD1 matches 8 bases. The CDR3 is 15 amino acids. The germline gives CDR1 MGHRA, CDR2 YSYEKL. With V trimmed by 1 base and J by 2 bases, 3 bases remained unmatched. CDR3 protein: CASSQVAGGNYGYTF. CDR3 bases: TGCGCCAGCAGCCAAGTAGCAGGGGGCAACTATGGCTACACCTTC.

This chain joins TRBV28 and TRBJ1-4; 8 positions agree with TRBD1. The CDR3 covers 16 residues. V was clipped by 4 bases and J by 4 bases; unmatched bases: 8. Per the germline V gene, CDR1 is MDHEN and CDR2 is SYDVKM. The CDR3 coding sequence is TGTGCCAGCAGTTCGCCTGATGGACAGGGTAATGAAAAACTGTTTTTT. Translated: CASSSPDGQGNEKLFF.

J is TRBJ1-2 and V is TRBV5-1; a weak D match, TRBD1 (5 bases). Trimming pared 1 base from V and 4 bases from J, leaving 14 bases between. Germline V gene data show CDR1 as SGHRS and CDR2 as YFSETQ. This CDR3 contains 15 residues. The CDR3 nucleotides read TGCGCCAGCAGCTTGTCGACAGAGCCCCTCTATGGCTACACCTTC. This encodes CASSLSTEPLYGYTF.

CDR3 coding DNA: TGTGCCAGCAGTGATCAGGGTGCCGGCGAGCAGTACTTC. As protein: CASSDQGAGEQYF. The chain uses TRBV6-1 and TRBJ2-7; perhaps TRBD1 as D (5 bases). V was pared by 3 bases and J by 6 bases, with 12 bases between. There are 13 residues in the CDR3. Germline CDR1 is MNHNS and CDR2 is SASEGT.

The chain recombines TRBV11-2 with TRBJ1-1; D unclear. The V gene lost 5 bases and the J gene lost 1 base, with 8 bases spanning the gap. Germline CDR1 SGHAT, CDR2 FQNNGV. This CDR3 has 13 amino acids. The CDR3 DNA reads TGTGCCAGCAGCCGACGGGAGAACACTGAAGCTTTCTTT. Translation: CASSRRENTEAFF.

The chain couples TRBV9 to TRBJ2-7, with TRBD2 identical over 13 bases. V lost 0 bases, J lost 0 bases, and 6 bases stayed unmatched. CDR1 SGDLS and CDR2 YYNGEE come from the germline V gene. This CDR3 region has 18 residues. The CDR3: CASSVGGLAGESSYEQYF. The CDR3 DNA reads as TGTGCCAGCAGCGTAGGAGGACTAGCGGGGGAAAGCTCCTACGAGCAGTACTTC.

The rearrangement joins TRBV9 to TRBJ2-5, with 10 bases that match TRBD2. The CDR3 runs 16 residues. J was trimmed by 0 bases and V by 4 bases; bases with no gene match: 6. CDR1 SGDLS and CDR2 YYNGEE come from the germline V gene. This chain's CDR3 is CASSKLAGQYQETQYF. The CDR3 coding sequence is TGTGCCAGCAGCAAACTAGCGGGGCAGTACCAAGAGACCCAGTACTTC.